A single sample gave rise to the 14 T cell receptor beta chains below, sequenced in a study of blood T cell repertoires in COVID-19 (dated by TCRdb to 2020 to 2021). The method was the immunoSEQ multiplex PCR assay. TCRdb obtained this table from immuneACCESS and retained in-frame rearrangements with V and J assigned. These tables miss some clones; where compared with another copy, unresolved V genes account for less than half of the shortfall, and the remainder is unexplained. Present in this sample are about 180,000 clones, roughly 84% of which were seen just once. The ten largest clones add up to around 15% of the sample. What was sequenced was PBMCs or T cells enriched from blood (not recorded which). These receptors originate from a man aged 50 or older who had recovered from COVID-19.

Turning to this clone: Since a far larger clone is one base different, this is likely a read error. The chain recombines TRBV2 with TRBJ1-2, with a possible D match to TRBD1 (5 bases). The germline V and J ends were trimmed by 6 bases and 2 bases, with 10 bases remaining between them. Germline V gene data show CDR1 as SNHLY and CDR2 as FYNNEI. The length of the CDR3 is 13 residues. This CDR3 is CASSPDRNYGYTF. The CDR3 DNA sequence: TGTGCCAGCAGCCCAGACAGAAACTATGGCTACACCTTC.

The rearrangement links TRBV6-5 to TRBJ2-7; 10 bases align to TRBD2. Per germline, CDR1 MNHEY and CDR2 SVGAGI. Trimming took 7 bases from V and 0 from J; bases not matched to a gene: 3. The CDR3 spans 14 residues. CDR3 sequence reads: CASTSGGPSYEQYF. The CDR3 coding sequence is TGTGCCAGCACTAGCGGGGGACCCTCCTACGAGCAGTACTTC.

The chain recombines TRBV3-1 (or the pseudogene TRBV3-2) with TRBJ2-3, with 11 bases matching TRBD2. This CDR3 contains 16 residues. V shed 10 bases and J 0 bases; nucleotides not matched to a gene: 9. Germline V lookup: CDR1 LGHDT, CDR2 YNNKEL (reference sequence). CDR3 amino acids: CATTRTSGYSTDTQYF. The CDR3 DNA sequence: TGTGCCACCACCCGGACTAGCGGGTATAGCACAGATACGCAGTATTTT.

The chain joins TRBV28 to TRBJ2-5; no firm D call. CDR1 is MDHEN, CDR2 SYDVKM, per germline. V dropped 8 bases and J dropped 1 base, with 11 bases sitting between them. CDR3 length: 13 residues. CDR3 region: CASHRAAQETQYF. The CDR3 nucleotides are TGTGCCAGCCATCGAGCCGCCCAAGAGACCCAGTACTTC. Based on the CDR3 plus reference TRBV28 and TRBJ2-5, the full variable domain is DVKVTQSSRYLVKRTGEKVFLECVQDMDHENMFWYRQDPGLGLRLIYFSYDVKMKEKGDIPEGYSVSREKKERFSLILESASTNQTSMYLCASHRAAQETQYFGPGTRLLVL.

A remark on this clone: The junction and the germline gene differ at one end; a read error may be behind it. The V call is TRBV18, the J call TRBJ2-7, with D perhaps being TRBD1 or TRBD2 (7 bases each). This CDR3 region has 15 residues. Germline values: CDR1 KGHSH, CDR2 LQKENI. The CDR3 is CASSTPGGGVDEQYF. CDR3 nucleotide sequence: TGTGCCAGCTCAACACCAGGGGGAGGGGTCGACGAGCAGTACTTC.

The rearrangement joins TRBV5-5 to TRBJ2-7; 7 bases are shared with TRBD2. The V gene's germline CDR1 is SGHKS and CDR2 YYEKEE (reference sequence). CDR3 size: 15 residues. V trimming: 4 bases; J trimming: 6 bases; junction bases outside the gene matches: 13. The CDR3 nucleotides read TGTGCCAGCAGCAACGTCGGGAGGATTGTATCCGAGCAGTACTTC. This sequence encodes CASSNVGRIVSEQYF.

This chain joins TRBV6-2 or TRBV6-3 and TRBJ2-7; 9 nucleotides align to TRBD2. Germline values: CDR1 MNHEY, CDR2 SVGEGT. J lost 2 bases, V lost 2 bases, and 4 bases had no gene match. This CDR3 has 15 residues. The chain's CDR3 is CASSYTAGGPYEQYF. CDR3 nucleotide sequence: TGTGCCAGCAGTTACACCGCGGGGGGGCCCTACGAGCAGTACTTC.

The V call is TRBV12-3 or TRBV12-4, the J call TRBJ1-2; D perhaps matches TRBD1 (6 bases). Trimming took off 6 bases at V and 5 bases at J, with 13 bases between the two ends. The CDR3 consists of 13 residues. CDR3: CASRATGYYGYTF. CDR3 in DNA: TGTGCCAGCAGGGCTACAGGGTATTATGGCTACACCTTC.

V and J are TRBV3-1 (or the pseudogene TRBV3-2) and TRBJ1-1; a weak D match, TRBD1 (6 bases). Between the trimmed V and J ends, which lost 8 bases and 5 bases, there was a span of 21 bases. The germline V gene has CDR1 LGHDT and CDR2 YNNKEL (reference sequence). The CDR3 totals 15 residues. The CDR3 DNA is TGTGCCAGCGCCGCAGGGCCCTCGGGGACAACTGAAGCTTTCTTT. This encodes CASAAGPSGTTEAFF.

This sequence joins TRBV12-5 and TRBJ2-7, with D possibly TRBD1 on 6 matching bases. V gave up 3 bases and J gave up 1 base, with 10 bases separating them. Germline CDR1 LGHNT, CDR2 FRNRAP. CDR3 size: 14 residues. CDR3 region: CASGFRDTSYEQYF. The CDR3 coding sequence is TGTGCTAGTGGTTTTAGGGACACTTCCTACGAGCAGTACTTC. Together with reference TRBV12-5 and TRBJ2-7, the CDR3 gives the full variable domain: DARVTQTPRHKVTEMGQEVTMRCQPILGHNTVFWYRQTMMQGLELLAYFRNRAPLDDSGMPKDRFSAEMPDATLATLKIQPSEPRDSAVYFCASGFRDTSYEQYFGPGTRLTVT.

The gene calls are TRBV19 and TRBJ1-1, with D hard to call. The V gene lost 6 bases and the J gene lost 8 bases, with 13 bases spanning the gap. The CDR3 has 12 amino acids. Germline V gene sequence: CDR1 LNHDA, CDR2 SQIVND (reference sequence). The CDR3 nucleotides are TGTGCCAGTAGCGACAATTTTTCGGAAGCTTTCTTT. This gives the protein CASSDNFSEAFF.

The chain joins TRBV7-3 to TRBJ2-3; TRBD2 aligns across 14 bases. Trimming took 5 bases from V and 6 from J; bases not matched to a gene: 7. Germline values: CDR1 SGHTA, CDR2 FQGTGA. CDR3 length equals 16 residues. The CDR3 DNA reads TGTGCCAGCAGCCTGACTAGCGGGGGGGCGGCTGATACGCAGTATTTT. Translated: CASSLTSGGAADTQYF.

The gene calls are TRBV18 and TRBJ1-2; 10 nucleotides agree with TRBD1. In germline, CDR1 is KGHSH, CDR2 LQKENI. After removal of 3 bases from V and 2 bases from J, the junction contained 6 bases not matched to a gene. This CDR3 contains 16 residues. The CDR3 is CASSPTGTGVNYGYTF. CDR3 nucleotide sequence: TGTGCCAGCTCACCCACCGGGACAGGGGTAAACTATGGCTACACCTTC.

V and J are TRBV7-2 and TRBJ1-5, with no clear D. This CDR3 spans 16 amino acids. Trimming took off 0 bases at V and 0 bases at J, with 9 bases between the two ends. Germline lookup yields CDR1 SGHTA and CDR2 FQGNSA. CDR3 DNA sequence: TGTGCCAGCAGCTTAGCGTCGGGGTATAGCAATCAGCCCCAGCATTTT. Its translation is CASSLASGYSNQPQHF. Together with reference TRBV7-2 and TRBJ1-5, the CDR3 gives the full variable domain: GAGVSQSPSNKVTEKGKDVELRCDPISGHTALYWYRQSLGQGLEFLIYFQGNSAPDKSGLPSDRFSAERTGGSVSTLTIQRTQQEDSAVYLCASSLASGYSNQPQHFGDGTRLSIL.